The T cell receptor beta chain under discussion was sequenced for a study of blood T cell repertoires in COVID-19. Produced via immunoSEQ multiplex PCR; TCRdb's table is partial and in-frame only. This sample has 45,000 or so clones; around 90% occur once, and the top ten carry about a tenth. The germline V gene has CDR1 ENHRY and CDR2 SYGVKD. The length of the CDR3 is 13 residues. V was clipped by 7 bases and J by 6 bases; unmatched bases: 5. Input material: peripheral blood. The TCR was taken from a woman aged 80 or older with active COVID-19. V usage is TRBV10-3 and J usage is TRBJ1-1; TRBD1 agrees at 10 bases. CDR3: CAINRDRGAEAFF. CDR3 DNA: TGTGCCATCAATCGGGACAGGGGAGCTGAAGCTTTCTTT.